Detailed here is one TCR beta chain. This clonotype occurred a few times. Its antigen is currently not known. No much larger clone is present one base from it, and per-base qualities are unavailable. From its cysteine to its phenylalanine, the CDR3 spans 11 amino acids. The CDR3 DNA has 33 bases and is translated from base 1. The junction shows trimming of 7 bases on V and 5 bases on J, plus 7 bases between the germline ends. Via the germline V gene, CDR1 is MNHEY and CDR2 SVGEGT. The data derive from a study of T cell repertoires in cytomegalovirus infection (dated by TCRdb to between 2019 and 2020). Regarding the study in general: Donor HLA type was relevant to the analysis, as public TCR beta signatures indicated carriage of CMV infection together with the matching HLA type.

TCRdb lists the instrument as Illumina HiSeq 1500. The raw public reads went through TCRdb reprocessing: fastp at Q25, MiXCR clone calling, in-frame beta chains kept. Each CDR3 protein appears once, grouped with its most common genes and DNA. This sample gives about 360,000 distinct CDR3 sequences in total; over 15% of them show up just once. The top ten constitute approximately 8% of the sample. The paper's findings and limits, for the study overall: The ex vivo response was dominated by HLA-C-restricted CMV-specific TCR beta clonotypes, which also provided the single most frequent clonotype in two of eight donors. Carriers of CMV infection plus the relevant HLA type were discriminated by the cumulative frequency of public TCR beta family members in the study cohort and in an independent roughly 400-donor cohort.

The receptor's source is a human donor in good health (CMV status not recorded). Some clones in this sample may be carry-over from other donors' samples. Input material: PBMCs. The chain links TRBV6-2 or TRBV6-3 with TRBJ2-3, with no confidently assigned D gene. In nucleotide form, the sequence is TGTGCCAGCATGACGGGAGATACGCAGTATTTT. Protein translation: CASMTGDTQYF.